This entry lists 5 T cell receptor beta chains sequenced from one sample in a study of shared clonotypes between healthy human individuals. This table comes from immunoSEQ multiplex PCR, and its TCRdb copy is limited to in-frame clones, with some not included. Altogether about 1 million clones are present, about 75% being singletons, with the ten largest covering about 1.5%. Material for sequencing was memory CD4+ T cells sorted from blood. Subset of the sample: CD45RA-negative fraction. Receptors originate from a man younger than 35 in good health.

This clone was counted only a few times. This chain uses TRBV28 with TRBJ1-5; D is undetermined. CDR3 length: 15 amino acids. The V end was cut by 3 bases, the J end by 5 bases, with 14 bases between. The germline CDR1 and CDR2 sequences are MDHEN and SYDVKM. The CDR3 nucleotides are TGTGCCAGCAGTTTGGTCCCAACGGTGGATCAGCCCCAGCATTTT. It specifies CASSLVPTVDQPQHF.

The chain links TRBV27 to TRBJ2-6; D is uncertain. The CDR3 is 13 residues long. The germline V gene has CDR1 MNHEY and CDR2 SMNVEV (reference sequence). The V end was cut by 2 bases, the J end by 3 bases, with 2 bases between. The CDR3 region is CASSLNGANVLTF. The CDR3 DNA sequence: TGTGCCAGCAGTTTAAATGGGGCCAACGTCCTGACTTTC.

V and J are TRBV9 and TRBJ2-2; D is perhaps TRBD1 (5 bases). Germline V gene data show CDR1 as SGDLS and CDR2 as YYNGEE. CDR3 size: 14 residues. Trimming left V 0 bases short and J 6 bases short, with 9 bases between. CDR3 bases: TGTGCCAGCAGCGTAGAGGGGTTGTCCGGGGAGCTGTTTTTT. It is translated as CASSVEGLSGELFF. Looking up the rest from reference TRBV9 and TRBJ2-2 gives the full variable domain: DSGVTQTPKHLITATGQRVTLRCSPRSGDLSVYWYQQSLDQGLQFLIQYYNGEERAKGNILERFSAQQFPDLHSELNLSSLELGDSALYFCASSVEGLSGELFFGEGSRLTVL.

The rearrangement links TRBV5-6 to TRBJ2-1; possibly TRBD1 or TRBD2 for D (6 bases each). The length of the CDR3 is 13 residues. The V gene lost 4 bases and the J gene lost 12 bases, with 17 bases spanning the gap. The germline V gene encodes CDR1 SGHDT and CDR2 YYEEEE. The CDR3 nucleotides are TGTGCCAGCAGCCTAACTCCCAGGGGAGGGCAGTTCTTC. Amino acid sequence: CASSLTPRGGQFF.

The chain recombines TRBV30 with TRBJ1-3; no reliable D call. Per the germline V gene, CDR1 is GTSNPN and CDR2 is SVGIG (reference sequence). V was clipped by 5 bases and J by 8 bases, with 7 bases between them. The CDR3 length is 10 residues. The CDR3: CAWGWDTIYF. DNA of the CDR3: TGTGCCTGGGGGTGGGACACCATATATTTT.